These 19 T cell receptor beta chains came from one sample sequenced in a study of control samples from healthy donors and cancer patients. TCRdb's table, derived via immunoSEQ multiplex PCR, lists solely in-frame clones and lacks some. The table lists about 190,000 clones. Sequenced sample: blood. The source of these receptors is a woman younger than 45 in good health.

This chain uses TRBV20-1 with TRBJ2-1; possible D gene TRBD2, 6 bases. The ends were cut back, 3 bases at V and 9 bases at J, with 15 bases in the middle. Germline V gene lookup returns CDR1 DFQATT and CDR2 SNEGSKA (reference sequence). The CDR3 spans 13 residues. This CDR3 is CSASKEGPGEQFF. CDR3 in DNA: TGCAGTGCTAGTAAGGAGGGGCCGGGTGAGCAGTTCTTC.

The gene calls are TRBV11-2 and TRBJ1-2; 7 bases fit TRBD1. The germline CDR1 and CDR2 sequences are SGHAT and FQNNGV. The CDR3 is 16 amino acids. Trimming took 1 base from V and 2 from J; bases not matched to a gene: 7. The CDR3 bases are TGTGCCAGCAGCTTAGGACGCGGGACAGCAAACTATGGCTACACCTTC. This encodes CASSLGRGTANYGYTF. The whole variable domain, remainder taken from reference TRBV11-2 and TRBJ1-2, is EAGVAQSPRYKIIEKRQSVAFWCNPISGHATLYWYQQILGQGPKLLIQFQNNGVVDDSQLPKDRFSAERLKGVDSTLKIQPAKLEDSAVYLCASSLGRGTANYGYTFGSGTRLTVV.

The chain combines TRBV7-3 with TRBJ1-2, with 7 bases identical to TRBD1. V was clipped by 3 bases and J by 7 bases; unmatched bases: 11. The length of the CDR3 is 15 residues. From germline, CDR1 is SGHTA and CDR2 FQGTGA. The CDR3 here is CASSFFLQTGPGYTF. The CDR3 region has the DNA TGTGCCAGCAGCTTCTTTCTTCAGACAGGGCCTGGCTACACCTTC.

The chain has TRBV28 and TRBJ1-3; D gene uncertain. The germline CDR1 and CDR2 sequences are MDHEN and SYDVKM. The length of the CDR3 is 15 residues. V lost 5 bases and J lost 3, with 14 bases in between. CDR3 DNA sequence: TGTGCCAGCAGTCCGTTCCGGGGAAGTGGAAACACCATATATTTT. The encoded protein is CASSPFRGSGNTIYF.

The chain combines TRBV12-3 or TRBV12-4 with TRBJ1-1, with D possibly being TRBD1 (5 bases). The ends were cut back, 4 bases at V and 10 bases at J, with 13 bases in the middle. The CDR3 length is 12 residues. This CDR3 is CASSSGSGGAFF. CDR3 DNA sequence: TGTGCCAGCAGTTCAGGGTCCGGTGGAGCTTTCTTT.

The chain has TRBV5-4 and TRBJ1-6, with D tentatively TRBD1 (6 bases). This CDR3 has 13 amino acids. With 4 bases removed from V and 7 bases from J, the gap between germline ends came to 9 bases. Germline assignment: CDR1 SGHNT and CDR2 YYREEE (reference sequence). CDR3 sequence (DNA): TGTGCCAGCAGCACCGGACAGAATTCACCCCTCCACTTT. Translated, it gives CASSTGQNSPLHF.

The chain links TRBV10-3 to TRBJ1-1; TRBD1 is a possible D gene (6 bases). V was trimmed by 2 bases and J by 1 base, leaving 11 bases between them. CDR1 is ENHRY, CDR2 SYGVKD, per germline. This CDR3 contains 15 residues. CDR3 nucleotide sequence: TGTGCCATCAGTGAGCTTAAGACAGGGAACACTGAAGCTTTCTTT. This sequence encodes CAISELKTGNTEAFF.

The J gene is TRBJ1-2, the V gene TRBV28, with D unresolved. Germline loops: CDR1 MDHEN, CDR2 SYDVKM. The CDR3 length is 12 residues. V was clipped by 6 bases and J by 4 bases, with 9 bases between them. CDR3 DNA: TGTGCCAGCAGAGACACGTTCTATGGCTACACCTTC. Protein product: CASRDTFYGYTF.

V usage is TRBV11-2 and J usage is TRBJ2-5; 8 bases are a match to TRBD1. Per the germline V gene, CDR1 is SGHAT and CDR2 is FQNNGV. V was clipped by 3 bases and J by 0 bases; unmatched bases: 6. The CDR3 is made up of 16 amino acids. The CDR3 sequence is CASSFRQGMYQETQYF. The CDR3 bases are TGTGCCAGCAGCTTCCGACAGGGGATGTACCAAGAGACCCAGTACTTC.

The chain couples TRBV5-5 to TRBJ2-7, with TRBD1 as a possible D gene (5 bases). Germline V gene sequence: CDR1 SGHKS, CDR2 YYEKEE (reference sequence). V lost 4 bases and J lost 4, with 18 bases in between. The CDR3 spans 15 residues. The DNA of the CDR3 is TGTGCCAGCAGCGCAGGGCCCACAAAGGGTTACGAGCAGTACTTC. It codes for CASSAGPTKGYEQYF.

The rearrangement uses TRBV7-9 and TRBJ1-1, with D possibly being TRBD1 (5 bases). Germline lookup yields CDR1 SEHNR and CDR2 FQNEAQ (reference sequence). Trimming shortened V by 2 bases and J by 0 bases, and 10 bases separated the two germline ends. The CDR3 totals 15 residues. Here the CDR3 DNA reads TGTGCCAGCAGCTTAACTAGGGACCTGAACACTGAAGCTTTCTTT. Translating gives CASSLTRDLNTEAFF.

The V gene is TRBV30, the J gene TRBJ1-2; 7 bases agree with TRBD1. The germline V gene has CDR1 GTSNPN and CDR2 SVGIG (reference sequence). Unmatched junction bases numbered 7, after V lost 1 base and J lost 2 bases. CDR3 length: 15 amino acids. CDR3 sequence reads: CAWSGDSPLNYGYTF. The CDR3 DNA follows: TGTGCCTGGAGTGGGGACAGTCCCCTCAACTATGGCTACACCTTC.

V usage is TRBV10-3 and J usage is TRBJ1-2, with TRBD1 identical over 8 bases. The V gene end was trimmed by 7 bases and the J gene end by 4 bases; junction bases not matched to a gene: 2. Germline V gives CDR1 ENHRY, CDR2 SYGVKD. CDR3 size: 12 residues. Written as DNA, the CDR3 is TGTGCCATCACTACAGGGGGCTATGGCTACACCTTC. It codes for CAITTGGYGYTF.

V and J are TRBV12-3 or TRBV12-4 and TRBJ1-5; D remains ambiguous. The CDR3 is 13 amino acids. V shed 6 bases and J shed 5 bases, with 11 bases lying between them. CDR3 sequence (DNA): TGTGCCAGCAGCCTCAAAAGGGATCAGCCCCAGCATTTT. Its protein product is CASSLKRDQPQHF.

CDR3 protein: CASSLSQGAREQFF. The CDR3 DNA reads TGTGCCAGCAGCCTAAGTCAGGGGGCGCGTGAGCAGTTCTTC. This rearrangement joins TRBV7-3 to TRBJ2-1; 8 nucleotides align to TRBD1. V trimming: 5 bases; J trimming: 9 bases; junction bases outside the gene matches: 9. This CDR3 is 14 amino acids long. From germline, CDR1 is SGHTA and CDR2 FQGTGA.

The genes are TRBV18 and TRBJ1-1; tentative D call: TRBD1 (6 bases). Trimming removed 0 bases at V and 1 base at J, with 9 bases between. Per the germline V gene, CDR1 is KGHSH and CDR2 is LQKENI. The CDR3 has 15 residues. CDR3 nucleotide sequence: TGTGCCAGCTCACCACCTTCAGGGGAGAACACTGAAGCTTTCTTT. Its protein is CASSPPSGENTEAFF.

This chain uses TRBV4-1 with TRBJ2-7; D is perhaps TRBD1 (6 bases). The CDR3 contains 12 residues. CDR1 and CDR2 (germline): MGHRA, YSYEKL. V was shortened by 5 bases and J by 5 bases, with 10 bases between the two germline ends. The CDR3 loop is CASSAQGHEQYF. The CDR3 nucleotides are TGCGCCAGCAGCGCACAGGGCCACGAGCAGTACTTC.

A word on this clone: The sample contains more than one DNA sequence encoding this CDR3. This rearrangement joins TRBV7-2 to TRBJ2-1; the match to TRBD2 covers 10 bases. This CDR3 is 13 amino acids long. Germline CDR1 and CDR2: SGHTA and FQGNSA. With 5 bases clipped from V and 6 bases from J, the junction kept 1 base outside the gene matches. The DNA of the CDR3 is TGTGCCAGCAGCAGGACTAGCGGCAATGAGCAGTTCTTC. Translation gives CASSRTSGNEQFF.

The rearrangement joins TRBV6-5 to TRBJ1-5; no clear D gene. Germline V lookup: CDR1 MNHEY, CDR2 SVGAGI. V lost 10 bases to trimming and J lost 0 bases, with 16 bases between them. This CDR3 contains 15 residues. CDR3 region: CATSYSFNSNQPQHF. CDR3 sequence (DNA): TGTGCCACCTCGTACTCATTCAATAGCAATCAGCCCCAGCATTTT.